The sequence of this T cell receptor beta chain was determined in a study of shared clonotypes between healthy human individuals. The table lists this clone with a count of one. Antigen: not known. Clones were sequenced by immunoSEQ multiplex PCR, and TCRdb holds only the in-frame ones, with some missing. The sample has around 1.9 million clones, 93% seen once. The V gene lost 6 bases and the J gene lost 9 bases, with 18 bases spanning the gap. Germline values: CDR1 MDHEN, CDR2 SYDVKM. The CDR3 is 13 residues long. Study-wide results and caveats: When compared with the clonotypes that were shared by all four sorted-subset donors, the non-shared clonotypes turned out to have lower generation probabilities. Larger estimated richness was generally recorded for naive subsets relative to memory subsets.

Naive CD8 isolation took CD45RO-negative cells positively selected for CCR7 and excluded terminally differentiated effector memory CD45RA+ cells. The V and J genes are TRBV28 and TRBJ2-7; either TRBD1 or TRBD2 may supply D (5 bases each). The sequenced material came from naive CD8+ T cells from PBMCs. The receptor was derived from a man aged 18 to 30 in good health. Some clones in this sample may be carry-over from other donors' samples. CDR3 sequence (DNA): TGTGCCAGCAGGCTAAACTCAGGGAGAATGCAGTACTTC. This translates into CASRLNSGRMQYF.